Below, one TCR beta chain is given with its context. This clone was seen just once. Its recognized antigen is unknown. Per-base qualities were not stored, and no clone one base away is much larger. Measured from the cysteine to the phenylalanine, the CDR3 is 14 residues long. The retained sequence is limited to the CDR3, 42 bases, with the frame set at the first base. According to the germline V gene, CDR1 reads SGHRS and CDR2 reads YFSETQ. V is cut by 0 bases and J by 0 bases, and the space between the germline ends is 7 bases. The data belong to a study of T cell responses to AZD1222 COVID-19 vaccine (dated by TCRdb to about 2021). The study in broad terms: AZD1222 recipients whose second dose came at about 4 weeks and those whose second dose came at about 12 weeks were combined into one group, since spike-specific TCR depth and breadth did not differ between the two schedules. A total of approximately 230 trial participants underwent TCR sequencing, of whom about 200 received two doses of AZD1222 and about 26 received two doses of the MenACWY control vaccine. Trial participants were enrolled into age subgroups of 18-55, 56-69 and 70-plus years, which contained about 160, 30 and 59 TCR-sequenced participants, respectively. The full study reports these points: Participants were mostly white British and included more females than males, and it was suggested by the authors that clonal diversity may have been underestimated. The whole spike protein was spanned by vaccine-associated CD4 TCRs, and dominant responses were seen in regions 160-218 and 743-854. Conclusions about previously exposed vaccinees were limited because only six or seven AZD1222 recipients were SARS-CoV-2 seropositive at baseline. After two AZD1222 doses, spike-specific TCR breadth and depth were significantly higher than at day 0 and than in MenACWY recipients. No day 14 peak-response samples were available, so repertoires were characterized only after the peak T cell response. Epitopes outside the regions mutated in the B.1.351 and B.1.1.7 variants were reportedly recognized by nearly half of the unique spike-specific TCRs. The 56-69-year group was small, and its depth increase did not reach significance, likely because of low power.

The CDR3 regions of human TCRbeta chains were analyzed by immunosequencing. In the source study's methods: TCRs in the repertoires were compared against a reference library of SARS-CoV-2-specific TCRs that had been generated with the MIRA antigen-specificity platform. Breadth was defined as the fraction of unique TCRs that were SARS-CoV-2-associated, and depth was defined as the fraction of total T cells that were SARS-CoV-2-associated. Using the MIRA data, every spike-specific TCR was mapped to the spike region that the TCR reacted to and assigned to either a CD4 or a CD8 class. Log10-transformed breadth and depth values were compared by one-way ANOVA with Sidak's multiple comparisons tests. The source is immuneACCESS, and TCRdb retained only in-frame sequences with V and J called. Part of the clones is not carried over; for the studies checked, unresolved V genes explain less than half of this, and the remainder is unexplained. Clone size and V and J calls were adopted from that table, with D and trimming inferred from the DNA. The sample yields about 120,000 clones; roughly 87% were counted once. The top ten clonotypes cover 6.5% to 8.5% of the sample.

Taken with the paper, the label for time point translates to: baseline before first vaccination. Samples from vaccinated people were obtained from the UK trials COV001 and COV002, which included a single-blind randomized controlled phase 2/3 trial of AZD1222 (ChAdOx1 nCoV-19) in healthy adults. Trial participant PBMC samples were collected at day 0 and day 28 after the second dose for TCRbeta chain sequencing. The sample here was peripheral blood, taken on day 0 of AZD1222 vaccination. In this chain, TRBV5-1 is recombined with TRBJ2-7; the D segment cannot be called with confidence. This TCR was recovered from an adult in good health. Read as DNA, the sequence is TGCGCCAGCAGCTTGGTTTCAGACTCCTACGAGCAGTACTTC. It is translated as CASSLVSDSYEQYF. Where the CDR3 stops, the reference TRBV5-1 and TRBJ2-7 genes take over; the full variable domain is KAGVTQTPRYLIKTRGQQVTLSCSPISGHRSVSWYQQTPGQGLQFLFEYFSETQRNKGNFPGRFSGRQFSNSRSEMNVSTLELGDSALYLCASSLVSDSYEQYFGPGTRLTVT.